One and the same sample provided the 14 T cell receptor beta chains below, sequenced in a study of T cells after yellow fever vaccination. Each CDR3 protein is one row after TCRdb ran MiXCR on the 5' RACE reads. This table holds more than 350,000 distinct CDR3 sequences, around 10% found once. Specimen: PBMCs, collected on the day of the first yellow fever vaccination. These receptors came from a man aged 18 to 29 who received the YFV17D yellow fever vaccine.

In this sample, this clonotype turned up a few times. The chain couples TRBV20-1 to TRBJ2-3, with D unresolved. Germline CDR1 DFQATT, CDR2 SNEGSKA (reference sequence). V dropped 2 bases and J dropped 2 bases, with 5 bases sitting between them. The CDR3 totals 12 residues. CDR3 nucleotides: TGCAGTGCTAGAATCCCCACAGATACGCAGTATTTT. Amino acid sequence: CSARIPTDTQYF.

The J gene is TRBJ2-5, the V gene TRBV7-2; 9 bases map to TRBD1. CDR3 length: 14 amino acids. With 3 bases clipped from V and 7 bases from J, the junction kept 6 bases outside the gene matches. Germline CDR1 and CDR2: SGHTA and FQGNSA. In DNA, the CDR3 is TGTGCCAGCAGCTTGGACAAGGGACAGGGGACCCAGTACTTC. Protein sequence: CASSLDKGQGTQYF.

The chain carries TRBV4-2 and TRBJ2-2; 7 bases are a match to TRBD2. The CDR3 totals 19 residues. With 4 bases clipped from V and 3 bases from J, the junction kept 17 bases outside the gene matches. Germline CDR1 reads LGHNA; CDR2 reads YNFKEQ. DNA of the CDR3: TGTGCCAGCAGCCCCGCCCTCAACGCGCGGGGGTCCGACACCGGGGAGCTGTTTTTT. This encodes CASSPALNARGSDTGELFF.

CDR3: CASTRRDRAAGNTIYF. The CDR3 DNA is TGTGCCAGCACCCGCCGGGACAGGGCAGCCGGAAACACCATATATTTT. The V and J genes are TRBV12-3 or TRBV12-4 and TRBJ1-3, with TRBD1 matching over 9 bases. This CDR3 contains 16 residues. V gave up 7 bases and J gave up 4 bases; unmatched junction bases: 11.

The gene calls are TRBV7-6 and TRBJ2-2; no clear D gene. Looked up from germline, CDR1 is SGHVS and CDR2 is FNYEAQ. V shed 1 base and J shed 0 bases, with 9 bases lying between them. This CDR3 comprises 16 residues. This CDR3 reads CASSLVRHTNTGELFF. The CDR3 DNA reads TGTGCCAGCAGCTTAGTCCGGCACACGAACACCGGGGAGCTGTTTTTT.

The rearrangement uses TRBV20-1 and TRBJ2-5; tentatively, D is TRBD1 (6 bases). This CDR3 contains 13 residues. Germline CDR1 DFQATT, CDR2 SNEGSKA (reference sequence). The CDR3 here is CSRGQPRGETQYF. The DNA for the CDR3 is TGCAGCCGGGGACAACCTCGGGGAGAGACCCAGTACTTC.

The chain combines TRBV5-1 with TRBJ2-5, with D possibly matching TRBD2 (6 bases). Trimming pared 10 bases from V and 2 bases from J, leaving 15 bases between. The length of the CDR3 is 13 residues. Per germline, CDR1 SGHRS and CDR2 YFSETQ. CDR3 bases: TGCGCCTGTTCGGGGGAGTATCAAGAGACCCAGTACTTC. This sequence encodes CACSGEYQETQYF. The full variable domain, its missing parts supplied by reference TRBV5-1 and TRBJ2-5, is KAGVTQTPRYLIKTRGQQVTLSCSPISGHRSVSWYQQTPGQGLQFLFEYFSETQRNKGNFPGRFSGRQFSNSRSEMNVSTLELGDSALYLCACSGEYQETQYFGPGTRLLVL.

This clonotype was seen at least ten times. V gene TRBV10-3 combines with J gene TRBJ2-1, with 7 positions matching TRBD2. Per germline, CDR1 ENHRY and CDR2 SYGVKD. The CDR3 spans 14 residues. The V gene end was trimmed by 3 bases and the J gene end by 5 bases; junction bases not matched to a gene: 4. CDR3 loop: CAISDPGGDNEQFF. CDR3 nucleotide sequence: TGTGCCATCAGTGACCCTGGGGGGGACAATGAGCAGTTCTTC.

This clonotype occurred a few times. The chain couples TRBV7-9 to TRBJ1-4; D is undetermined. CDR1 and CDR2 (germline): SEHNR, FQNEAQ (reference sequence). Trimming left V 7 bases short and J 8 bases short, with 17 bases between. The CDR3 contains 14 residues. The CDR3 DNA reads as TGTGCCAGCACCGCCGACCCCCATGGGGAAAAACTGTTTTTT. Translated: CASTADPHGEKLFF.

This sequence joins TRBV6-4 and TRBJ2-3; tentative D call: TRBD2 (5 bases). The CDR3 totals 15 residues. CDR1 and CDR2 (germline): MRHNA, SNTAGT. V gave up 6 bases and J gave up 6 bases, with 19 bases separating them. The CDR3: CASSPEGGRGDTQYF. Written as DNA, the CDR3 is TGTGCCAGCAGCCCCGAGGGTGGTCGAGGGGATACGCAGTATTTT.

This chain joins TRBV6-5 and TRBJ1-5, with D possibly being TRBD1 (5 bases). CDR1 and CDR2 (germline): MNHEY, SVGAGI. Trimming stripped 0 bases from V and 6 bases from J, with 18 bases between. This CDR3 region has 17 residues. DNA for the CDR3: TGTGCCAGCAGTTACTCGAGCGTCCAGGGAAGTCGTCAGCCCCAGCATTTT. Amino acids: CASSYSSVQGSRQPQHF.

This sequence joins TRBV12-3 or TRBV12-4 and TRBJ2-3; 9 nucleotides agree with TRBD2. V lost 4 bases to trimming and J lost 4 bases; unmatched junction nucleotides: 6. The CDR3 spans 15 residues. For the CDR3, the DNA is TGTGCCAGCAGTTACAGCGGGGGGAGATCAGATACGCAGTATTTT. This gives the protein CASSYSGGRSDTQYF.

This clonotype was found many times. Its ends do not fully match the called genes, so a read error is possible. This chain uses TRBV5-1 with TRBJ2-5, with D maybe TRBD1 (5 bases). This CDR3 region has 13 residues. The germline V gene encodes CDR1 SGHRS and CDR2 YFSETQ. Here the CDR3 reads CASSPGQGETQYF. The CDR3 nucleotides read TGTGCCAGCAGCCCAGGGCAGGGTGAGACCCAGTACTTC.

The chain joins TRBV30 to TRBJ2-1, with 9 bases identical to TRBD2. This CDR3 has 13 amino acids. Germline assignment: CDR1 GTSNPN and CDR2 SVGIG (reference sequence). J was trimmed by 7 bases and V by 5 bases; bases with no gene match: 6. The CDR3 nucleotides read TGTGCCTGGGTAGCGGGGGAAGGTAATGAGCAGTTCTTC. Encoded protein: CAWVAGEGNEQFF.